These 3 T cell receptor beta chains were sequenced from one sample in a study of blood T cell repertoires in COVID-19. The data were produced by immunoSEQ multiplex PCR, yet TCRdb's version contains in-frame clones alone and is incomplete. The sample yields 210,000 or so clones, 90% seen once. Sequenced sample: peripheral blood. These receptor sequences come from a man younger than 40 with COVID-19, enrolled during active disease.

This chain joins TRBV19 and TRBJ1-2; D might be TRBD1 (6 bases). The CDR3 is made up of 14 amino acids. With 4 bases removed from V and 7 bases from J, the gap between germline ends came to 16 bases. CDR1 LNHDA and CDR2 SQIVND come from the germline V gene (reference sequence). The chain's CDR3 is CASSSTGSVGGYTF. The CDR3 DNA is TGTGCCAGTAGTAGTACAGGGTCGGTTGGTGGCTACACCTTC.

The CDR3 is CASSLSGSSSYNEQFF. The CDR3 DNA reads as TGTGCCAGCAGCTTAAGTGGCTCTTCCTCCTACAATGAGCAGTTCTTC. This sequence joins TRBV7-3 and TRBJ2-1; D is unclear. Germline values: CDR1 SGHTA, CDR2 FQGTGA. CDR3 length: 16 amino acids. Trimming shortened V by 1 base and J by 0 bases, and 10 bases separated the two germline ends.

The V gene is TRBV5-6, the J gene TRBJ1-2, with D maybe TRBD1 (5 bases). V was pared by 5 bases and J by 3 bases, with 14 bases between. This CDR3 region has 14 residues. The germline V gene has CDR1 SGHDT and CDR2 YYEEEE. CDR3 loop: CASRPWGGDYGYTF. The CDR3 DNA is TGTGCCAGCAGGCCCTGGGGGGGAGACTATGGCTACACCTTC. Based on the CDR3 plus reference TRBV5-6 and TRBJ1-2, the full variable domain is DAGVTQSPTHLIKTRGQQVTLRCSPKSGHDTVSWYQQALGQGPQFIFQYYEEEERQRGNFPDRFSGHQFPNYSSELNVNALLLGDSALYLCASRPWGGDYGYTFGSGTRLTVV.